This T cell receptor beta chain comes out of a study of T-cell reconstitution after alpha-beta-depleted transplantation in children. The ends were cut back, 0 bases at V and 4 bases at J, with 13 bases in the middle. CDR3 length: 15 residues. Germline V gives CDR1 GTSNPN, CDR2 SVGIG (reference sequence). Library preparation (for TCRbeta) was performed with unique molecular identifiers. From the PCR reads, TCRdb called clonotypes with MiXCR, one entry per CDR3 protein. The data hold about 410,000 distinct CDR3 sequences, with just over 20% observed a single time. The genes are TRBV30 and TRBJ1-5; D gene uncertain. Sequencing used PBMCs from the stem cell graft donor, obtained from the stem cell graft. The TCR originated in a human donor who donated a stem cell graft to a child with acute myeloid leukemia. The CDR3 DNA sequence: TGTGCCTGGAGTGTTGGACTTGGTTTTAATCAGCCCCAGCATTTT. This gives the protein CAWSVGLGFNQPQHF. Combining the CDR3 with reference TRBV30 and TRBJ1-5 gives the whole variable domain SQTIHQWPATLVQPVGSPLSLECTVEGTSNPNLYWYRQAAGRGLQLLFYSVGIGQISSEVPQNLSASRPQDRQFILSSKKLLLSDSGFYLCAWSVGLGFNQPQHFGDGTRLSIL.